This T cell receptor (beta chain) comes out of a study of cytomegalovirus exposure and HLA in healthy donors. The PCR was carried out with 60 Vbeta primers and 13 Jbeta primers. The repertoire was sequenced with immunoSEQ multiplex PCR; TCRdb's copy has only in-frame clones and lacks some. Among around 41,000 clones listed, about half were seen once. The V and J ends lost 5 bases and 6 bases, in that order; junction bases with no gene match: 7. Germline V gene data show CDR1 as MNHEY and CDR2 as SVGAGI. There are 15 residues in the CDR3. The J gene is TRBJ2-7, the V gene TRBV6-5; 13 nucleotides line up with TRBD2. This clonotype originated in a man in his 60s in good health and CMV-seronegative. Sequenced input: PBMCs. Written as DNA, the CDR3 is TGTGCCAGCAGTCCTCCGGGACTAGCGGGATTCGAGCAGTACTTC. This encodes CASSPPGLAGFEQYF.